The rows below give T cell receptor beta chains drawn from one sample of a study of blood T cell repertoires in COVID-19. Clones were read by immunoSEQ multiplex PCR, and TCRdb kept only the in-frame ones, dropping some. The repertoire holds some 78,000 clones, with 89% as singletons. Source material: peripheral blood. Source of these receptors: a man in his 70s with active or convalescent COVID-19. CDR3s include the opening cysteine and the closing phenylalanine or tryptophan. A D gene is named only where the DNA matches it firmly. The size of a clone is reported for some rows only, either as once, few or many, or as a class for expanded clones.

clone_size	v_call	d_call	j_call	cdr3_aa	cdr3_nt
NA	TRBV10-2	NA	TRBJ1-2	CASSESRTAPYGYTF	TGCGCCAGCAGTGAGTCCCGGACAGCCCCATATGGCTACACCTTC
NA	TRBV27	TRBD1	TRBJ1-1	CASRGWDRGDTEAFF	TGTGCCAGCAGGGGCTGGGACAGGGGGGACACTGAAGCTTTCTTT
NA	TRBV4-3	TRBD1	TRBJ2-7	CASSPGTGLYEQYF	TGCGCCAGCAGCCCCGGGACAGGGTTGTACGAGCAGTACTTC
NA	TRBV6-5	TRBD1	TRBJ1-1	CASSYFRTGMNTEAFF	TGTGCCAGCAGTTATTTTCGGACAGGGATGAACACTGAAGCTTTCTTT
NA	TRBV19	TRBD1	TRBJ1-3	CASSIGTGAGNTIYF	TGTGCCAGTAGTATAGGGACAGGCGCTGGAAACACCATATATTTT
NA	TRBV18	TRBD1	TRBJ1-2	CASSPTGANYGYTF	TGTGCCAGCTCACCGACAGGGGCTAACTATGGCTACACCTTC
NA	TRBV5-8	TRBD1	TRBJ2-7	CASSFRAGQGAHEQYF	TGTGCCAGCAGCTTTCGAGCGGGACAGGGGGCCCACGAGCAGTACTTC
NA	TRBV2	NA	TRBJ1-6	CASSWGGIYNSPLHF	TGTGCCAGTTCTTGGGGGGGGATCTATAATTCACCCCTCCACTTT
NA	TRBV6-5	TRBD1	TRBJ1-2	CASSYTGGVGYTF	TGTGCCAGCAGTTACACAGGGGGGGTTGGCTACACCTTC
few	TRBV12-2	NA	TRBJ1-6	CASRYGHKRLHF	TGTGCAAGTCGCTATGGACATAAGCGCCTCCACTTT
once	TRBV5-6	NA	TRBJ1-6	CASSLTESSYNSPLHF	TGTGCCAGCAGCTTGACCGAGAGCTCCTATAATTCACCCCTCCACTTT
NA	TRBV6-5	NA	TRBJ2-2	CATFRGAGTGELFF	TGTGCCACCTTCCGGGGGGCGGGCACCGGGGAGCTGTTTTTT
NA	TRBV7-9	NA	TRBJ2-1	CASSFPSYNEQFF	TGTGCCAGCAGCTTTCCTTCCTACAATGAGCAGTTCTTC
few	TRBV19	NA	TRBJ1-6	CASSIWQAGGAPLHF	TGTGCCAGTAGTATCTGGCAGGCCGGGGGGGCACCCCTCCACTTT
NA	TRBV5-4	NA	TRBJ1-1	CASSLSPSLDTEAFF	TGTGCCAGCAGCTTGAGCCCATCATTGGACACTGAAGCTTTCTTT
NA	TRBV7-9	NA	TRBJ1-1	CASSLGWREAFF	TGTGCCAGCAGCTTAGGTTGGAGGGAAGCTTTCTTT
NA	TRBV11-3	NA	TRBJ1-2	CASKASIAGYTF	TGTGCCAGCAAAGCTTCTATTGCGGGCTACACCTTC
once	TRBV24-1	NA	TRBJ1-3	CATSDPSGNTIYF	TGTGCCACCAGTGACCCTTCTGGAAACACCATATATTTT
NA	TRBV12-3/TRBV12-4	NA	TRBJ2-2	CASSPPAGELFF	TGTGCCAGCAGTCCCCCCGCCGGGGAGCTGTTTTTT
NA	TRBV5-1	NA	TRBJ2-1	CASSLLRLDFNEQFF	TGCGCCAGCAGCCTTCTGAGACTAGATTTTAATGAGCAGTTCTTC
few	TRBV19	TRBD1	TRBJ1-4	CASSILGTVNEKLFF	TGTGCCAGTAGTATCCTCGGGACAGTGAATGAAAAACTGTTTTTT
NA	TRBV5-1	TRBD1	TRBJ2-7	CASSLGPQGAGEQYF	TGCGCCAGCAGCTTGGGTCCGCAGGGGGCAGGGGAGCAGTACTTC
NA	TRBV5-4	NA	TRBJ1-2	CASSLVQTPGGYTF	TGTGCCAGCAGCTTGGTACAAACCCCAGGTGGCTACACCTTC
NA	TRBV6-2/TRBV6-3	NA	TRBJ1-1	CASSYSIRGTEAFF	TGTGCCAGCAGTTACTCGATACGGGGAACTGAAGCTTTCTTT
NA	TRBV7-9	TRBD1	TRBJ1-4	CASSLGTGGSYEKLFF	TGTGCCAGCAGCTTAGGGACAGGGGGGAGTTATGAAAAACTGTTTTTT
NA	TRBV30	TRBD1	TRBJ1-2	CAWSGQGAGTSPRYYGYTF	TGTGCCTGGAGTGGACAGGGCGCGGGAACCTCGCCCCGATACTATGGCTACACCTTC
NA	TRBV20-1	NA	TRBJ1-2	CSARDRYGYTF	TGCAGTGCTAGAGATCGTTATGGCTACACCTTC
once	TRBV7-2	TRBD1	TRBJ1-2	CASSLGDRGRGGYTF	TGTGCCAGCAGCTTGGGGGACAGGGGGCGAGGTGGCTACACCTTC
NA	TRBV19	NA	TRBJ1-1	CASSINGQPNTEAFF	TGTGCCAGTAGTATAAATGGACAGCCGAACACTGAAGCTTTCTTT
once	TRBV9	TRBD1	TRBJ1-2	CASSVGTGTGDGYTF	TGTGCCAGCAGCGTAGGAACCGGGACAGGGGATGGCTACACCTTC
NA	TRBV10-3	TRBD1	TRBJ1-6	CAINTPGQGVSPLHF	TGTGCCATCAATACCCCGGGACAGGGGGTTTCACCCCTCCACTTT
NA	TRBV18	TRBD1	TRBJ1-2	CASSPGTGANYGYTF	TGTGCCAGCTCACCTGGGACAGGGGCTAACTATGGCTACACCTTC